Shown below are 30 T cell receptor beta chains from a single sample sequenced in a study of control samples from healthy donors and cancer patients. The repertoire was sequenced with immunoSEQ multiplex PCR; TCRdb's copy has only in-frame clones and lacks some. The sample holds around 93,000 clones, more than 90% seen once. What was sequenced was blood. These receptors were obtained from a human donor in good health. The donor label of this sample is uncertain.

The chain joins TRBV7-2 to TRBJ1-1, with TRBD1 as a possible D gene (6 bases). CDR1 and CDR2 (germline): SGHTA, FQGNSA. Trimming left V 3 bases short and J 5 bases short, with 13 bases between. This CDR3 is built from 14 residues. CDR3 nucleotides: TGTGCCAGCAGCTTGGGGGGGCTGGGGACTGAAGCTTTCTTT. Translation gives CASSLGGLGTEAFF.

This rearrangement joins TRBV7-3 to TRBJ2-6, with a tentative D call TRBD1 (6 bases). This CDR3 region has 17 residues. V lost 3 bases and J lost 2, with 14 bases in between. Germline values: CDR1 SGHTA, CDR2 FQGTGA. The CDR3 is CASSFGTPRAGANVLTF. The CDR3 bases are TGTGCCAGCAGCTTCGGGACACCCAGGGCTGGGGCCAACGTCCTGACTTTC. Supplemented by reference TRBV7-3 and TRBJ2-6, the full variable domain reads GAGVSQTPSNKVTEKGKYVELRCDPISGHTALYWYRQSLGQGPEFLIYFQGTGAADDSGLPNDRFFAVRPEGSVSTLKIQRTERGDSAVYLCASSFGTPRAGANVLTFGAGSRLTVL.

The CDR3 DNA sequence: TGTGCCAGCAGCCGCAGCGGCAACACTGAAGCTTTCTTT. Translation: CASSRSGNTEAFF. V and J are TRBV7-3 and TRBJ1-1; D not resolved. V lost 5 bases to trimming and J lost 2 bases, with 9 bases between them. The CDR3 contains 13 residues. The germline V gene encodes CDR1 SGHTA and CDR2 FQGTGA.

This clone was detected once. It is unclear where the CDR3 begins or ends on the DNA, so no DNA is shown, and the CDR3 is as TCRdb lists it. The chain carries TRBV28 and TRBJ1-6; the table's D call, TRBD1, was not checked against the DNA. Germline V gene lookup returns CDR1 MDHEN and CDR2 SYDVKM. The CDR3 has 16 residues if both end residues are counted. The CDR3 reads CASSSSTGSYNSPLHF.

The chain links TRBV2 to TRBJ2-1, with TRBD2 matching 10 bases. CDR1 and CDR2 (germline): SNHLY, FYNNEI. The CDR3 runs 15 residues. Trimming removed 4 bases from V and 2 bases from J; junction bases left unmatched: 2. CDR3 in amino acids: CASSVSGGAYNEQFF. CDR3 DNA sequence: TGTGCCAGCAGTGTAAGCGGGGGGGCCTACAATGAGCAGTTCTTC.

This chain uses TRBV5-1 with TRBJ2-3; 10 bases agree with TRBD2. The V gene's germline CDR1 is SGHRS and CDR2 YFSETQ. After removal of 0 bases from V and 0 bases from J, the junction contained 13 bases not matched to a gene. The CDR3 loop spans 20 amino acids. CDR3 protein: CASSLVGLAGASTSTDTQYF. The CDR3 DNA reads TGCGCCAGCAGCTTGGTGGGTCTAGCGGGGGCCTCCACTAGCACAGATACGCAGTATTTT.

The chain recombines TRBV5-4 with TRBJ2-7; 7 bases are a match to TRBD1. The CDR3 extends over 15 amino acids. V was clipped by 2 bases and J by 2 bases; unmatched bases: 7. CDR1 SGHNT and CDR2 YYREEE come from the germline V gene (reference sequence). CDR3 residues: CASSLIGTVPYEQYF. In DNA form, the CDR3 reads TGTGCCAGCAGCTTAATCGGGACAGTGCCCTACGAGCAGTACTTC.

V and J are TRBV19 and TRBJ1-5; possible D gene TRBD1, 5 bases. This CDR3 comprises 20 residues. V gave up 10 bases and J gave up 0 bases, with 31 bases separating them. Germline-derived CDR1 and CDR2 are LNHDA and SQIVND (reference sequence). CDR3 amino acids: CATKSSLGGTRYYSNQPQHF. The CDR3 nucleotides are TGTGCCACCAAATCTTCCCTCGGGGGAACAAGATATTATAGCAATCAGCCCCAGCATTTT.

The chain uses TRBV19 and TRBJ2-3, with 7 bases matching TRBD2. CDR1 is LNHDA, CDR2 SQIVND, per germline (reference sequence). J gave up 2 bases and V 1 base, and 0 bases lay outside the gene matches. This CDR3 has 14 residues. CDR3 protein: CASSIGLATDTQYF. The CDR3 DNA follows: TGTGCCAGTAGTATAGGACTAGCCACAGATACGCAGTATTTT.

This chain links TRBV7-9 with TRBJ2-5; D tentatively fits TRBD1 or TRBD2 (5 bases each). The CDR3 is made up of 19 amino acids. The germline CDR1 and CDR2 sequences are SEHNR and FQNEAQ (reference sequence). The V end lost 2 bases, the J end lost 5 bases, and 27 bases lay between the germline ends. CDR3 loop: CASSLRNSGSHRALETQYF. The CDR3 region has the DNA TGTGCCAGCAGCTTACGAAACTCAGGGAGCCACCGGGCCTTGGAGACCCAGTACTTC. Complete variable domain (other parts from reference TRBV7-9 and TRBJ2-5): DTGVSQNPRHKITKRGQNVTFRCDPISEHNRLYWYRQTLGQGPEFLTYFQNEAQLEKSRLLSDRFSAERPKGSFSTLEIQRTEQGDSAMYLCASSLRNSGSHRALETQYFGPGTRLLVL.

The rearrangement uses TRBV6-1 and TRBJ1-1, with 7 bases identical to TRBD1. V lost 3 bases, J lost 5 bases, and 3 bases stayed unmatched. Looked up from germline, CDR1 is MNHNS and CDR2 is SASEGT. The length of the CDR3 is 13 residues. CDR3 protein: CASSETGRTEAFF. DNA for the CDR3: TGTGCCAGCAGTGAGACAGGGAGGACTGAAGCTTTCTTT.

A few counts support this clone. The chain employs TRBV10-3 and TRBJ2-1, with 9 bases aligning to TRBD1. The germline gives CDR1 ENHRY, CDR2 SYGVKD. J gave up 4 bases and V 6 bases, and 10 bases lay outside the gene matches. The CDR3 has 16 amino acids. The CDR3 DNA sequence: TGTGCCATCAGGCCCGGGACAGGGATGGGGTACAATGAGCAGTTCTTC. Translating gives CAIRPGTGMGYNEQFF.

The CDR3 sequence: CASSEGTATHQPQHF. The CDR3 DNA reads as TGTGCCAGCAGTGAAGGGACGGCAACACATCAGCCCCAGCATTTT. The chain is built from TRBV2 and TRBJ1-5; no clear D gene. The germline V gene encodes CDR1 SNHLY and CDR2 FYNNEI. Trimming cost V 1 base and J 5 bases, with 12 bases left between them. The CDR3 has 15 residues. The whole variable domain, remainder taken from reference TRBV2 and TRBJ1-5, is EPEVTQTPSHQVTQMGQEVILRCVPISNHLYFYWYRQILGQKVEFLVSFYNNEISEKSEIFDDQFSVERPDGSNFTLKIRSTKLEDSAMYFCASSEGTATHQPQHFGDGTRLSIL.

The chain has TRBV4-1 and TRBJ1-2; D ambiguous. Trimming took 0 bases from V and 2 from J, leaving 10 bases between them. The CDR3 loop spans 15 amino acids. Per germline, CDR1 MGHRA and CDR2 YSYEKL. The CDR3 region has the DNA TGCGCCAGCAGCCAAGATCTTCGGGCGAACTATGGCTACACCTTC. This gives the protein CASSQDLRANYGYTF.

The gene calls are TRBV2 and TRBJ1-1; D gene unclear. From germline, CDR1 is SNHLY and CDR2 FYNNEI. CDR3 length: 15 residues. Trimming removed 5 bases from V and 4 bases from J, with 17 bases in between. The CDR3: CASSQDVGYGTEAFF. CDR3 bases: TGTGCCAGCAGTCAAGATGTTGGGTATGGCACTGAAGCTTTCTTT.

CDR3 amino acids: CATSRARDRGNTDTQYF. The DNA for the CDR3 is TGTGCCACCAGCAGAGCCCGGGACAGGGGTAACACAGATACGCAGTATTTT. V usage is TRBV15 and J usage is TRBJ2-3; TRBD1 agrees at 10 bases. Germline trimming cut 1 base from V and 2 bases from J; bases unmatched to any gene: 6. The CDR3 has 17 amino acids. CDR1 and CDR2 from the germline V gene are LNHNV and YYDKDF (reference sequence).

The V and J genes are TRBV7-2 and TRBJ2-3, with D tentatively TRBD2 (6 bases). The ends were cut back, 5 bases at V and 5 bases at J, with 17 bases in the middle. CDR1 SGHTA and CDR2 FQGNSA come from the germline V gene. The CDR3 totals 15 residues. The CDR3 spells CASSLGGSSQDTQYF. CDR3 DNA sequence: TGTGCCAGCAGCCTCGGGGGTTCCTCACAAGATACGCAGTATTTT.

As concerns this clone: This CDR3 is also generated by other DNA sequences in the sample. J is TRBJ1-3 and V is TRBV5-1, with TRBD1 as a possible D gene (6 bases). The CDR3 contains 14 residues. The germline V and J ends were trimmed by 0 bases and 4 bases, with 8 bases remaining between them. CDR1 and CDR2 (germline): SGHRS, YFSETQ. The CDR3 reads CASSLDRAGNTIYF. CDR3 nucleotides: TGCGCCAGCAGCTTGGACAGGGCCGGAAACACCATATATTTT. Combining the CDR3 with reference TRBV5-1 and TRBJ1-3 gives the whole variable domain KAGVTQTPRYLIKTRGQQVTLSCSPISGHRSVSWYQQTPGQGLQFLFEYFSETQRNKGNFPGRFSGRQFSNSRSEMNVSTLELGDSALYLCASSLDRAGNTIYFGEGSWLTVV.

The J gene is TRBJ1-2, the V gene TRBV11-2; D uncertain. The CDR3 is 14 amino acids. CDR1 and CDR2 from the germline V gene are SGHAT and FQNNGV. Between the trimmed V and J ends, which lost 2 bases and 2 bases, there was a span of 9 bases. This CDR3 is CASSLPPPNYGYTF. The CDR3 region has the DNA TGTGCCAGCAGCTTACCGCCCCCCAACTATGGCTACACCTTC.

The chain has TRBV5-1 and TRBJ1-4, with 8 bases identical to TRBD1. The CDR3 covers 15 residues. V was clipped by 5 bases and J by 4 bases; unmatched bases: 7. Germline CDR1 reads SGHRS; CDR2 reads YFSETQ. Here the CDR3 reads CASSPGQGLNEKLFF. The CDR3 DNA is TGCGCCAGCAGTCCCGGACAGGGCCTTAATGAAAAACTGTTTTTT.

V gene TRBV12-3 or TRBV12-4 combines with J gene TRBJ1-6; D is unclear. V was pared by 6 bases and J by 6 bases, with 9 bases between. This CDR3 is built from 13 residues. The DNA for the CDR3 is TGTGCCAGCAGCCTAATCAGTAATTCACCCCTCCACTTT. It is translated as CASSLISNSPLHF.

CDR3 bases: TGTGCCAGCAGTTCAAGGCGGACGCTGGGGCAGTATTTT. This codes for CASSSRRTLGQYF. The chain combines TRBV12-3 or TRBV12-4 with TRBJ2-3; D unresolved. The CDR3 loop spans 13 amino acids. Trimming took 4 bases from V and 11 from J, leaving 16 bases between them.

The rearrangement links TRBV10-1 to TRBJ1-1; a possible D gene is TRBD1 (5 bases). V lost 2 bases and J 3 bases, leaving 7 bases between the germline ends. Germline lookup yields CDR1 WNHNN and CDR2 SYGVQD (reference sequence). The CDR3 is 13 amino acids. This chain's CDR3 is CASSEQGDTEAFF. CDR3 bases: TGCGCCAGCAGTGAGCAGGGAGACACTGAAGCTTTCTTT.

The rearrangement uses TRBV9 and TRBJ1-1; D is uncertain. The V gene's germline CDR1 is SGDLS and CDR2 YYNGEE. The length of the CDR3 is 13 residues. V lost 1 base to trimming and J lost 0 bases, with 4 bases between them. The CDR3 DNA reads TGTGCCAGCAGCGTACAAGTGAACACTGAAGCTTTCTTT. This translates into CASSVQVNTEAFF.

The chain has TRBV20-1 and TRBJ2-7, with TRBD2 matching over 8 bases. The CDR3 has 14 residues. Germline V lookup: CDR1 DFQATT, CDR2 SNEGSKA (reference sequence). J gave up 3 bases and V 3 bases, and 7 bases lay outside the gene matches. CDR3 sequence reads: CSASDSGEFYEQYF. Here the CDR3 DNA reads TGCAGTGCTAGTGATAGCGGGGAGTTCTACGAGCAGTACTTC.

The chain recombines TRBV7-9 with TRBJ1-1; perhaps TRBD1 as D (5 bases). This CDR3 has 12 residues. Between the trimmed V and J ends, which lost 5 bases and 11 bases, there was a span of 15 bases. Germline CDR1 and CDR2: SEHNR and FQNEAQ (reference sequence). The CDR3 bases are TGTGCCAGCAGCCCCGATGGGGGTACGGCTTTCTTT. Its translation: CASSPDGGTAFF.

This clone was observed a single time. V usage is TRBV29-1 and J usage is TRBJ2-3; D gene unclear. Looked up from germline, CDR1 is SQVTM and CDR2 is ANQGSEA. The V gene lost 5 bases and the J gene lost 6 bases, with 12 bases spanning the gap. CDR3 length equals 12 residues. CDR3 bases: TGCAGCGTTTCGAACACCTGGGATACGCAGTATTTT. The encoded protein is CSVSNTWDTQYF.

The rearrangement uses TRBV18 and TRBJ2-5; D is perhaps TRBD1 or TRBD2 (5 bases each). CDR1 is KGHSH, CDR2 LQKENI, per germline. The CDR3 extends over 16 amino acids. V gave up 6 bases and J gave up 4 bases, with 21 bases separating them. CDR3 bases: TGTGCCAGCTCGCAAACTTACCGGGACCCAGGAGAGACCCAGTACTTC. This gives the protein CASSQTYRDPGETQYF.

The rearrangement uses TRBV12-5 and TRBJ2-5, with 13 bases identical to TRBD2. The CDR3 spans 17 residues. Trimming at V came to 1 base and at J to 2 bases, leaving 4 bases not matched to a gene. Germline CDR1 is LGHNT and CDR2 is FRNRAP. The CDR3 is CASGLARLAGGQETQYF. As DNA, the CDR3 is TGTGCTAGTGGTTTGGCCAGACTAGCGGGGGGACAAGAGACCCAGTACTTC.

This clone was seen a single time. The V gene is TRBV2, the J gene TRBJ1-3, with a possible D match to TRBD1 (6 bases). V lost 1 base to trimming and J lost 4 bases, with 11 bases between them. The CDR3 spans 15 residues. From germline, CDR1 is SNHLY and CDR2 FYNNEI. In DNA form, the CDR3 reads TGTGCCAGCAGTGAAGGGGGGGGCCCCGGAAACACCATATATTTT. This sequence encodes CASSEGGGPGNTIYF.